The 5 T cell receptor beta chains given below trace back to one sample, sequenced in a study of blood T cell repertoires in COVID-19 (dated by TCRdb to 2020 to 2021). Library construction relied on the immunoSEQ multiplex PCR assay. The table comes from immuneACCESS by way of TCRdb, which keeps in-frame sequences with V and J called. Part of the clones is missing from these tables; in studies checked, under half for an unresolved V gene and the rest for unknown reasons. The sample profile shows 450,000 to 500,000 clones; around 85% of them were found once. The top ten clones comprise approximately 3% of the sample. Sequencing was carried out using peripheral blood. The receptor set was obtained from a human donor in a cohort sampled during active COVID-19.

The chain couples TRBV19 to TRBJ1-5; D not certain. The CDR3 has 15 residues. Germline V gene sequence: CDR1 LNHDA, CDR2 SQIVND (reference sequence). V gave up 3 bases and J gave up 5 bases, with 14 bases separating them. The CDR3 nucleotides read TGTGCCAGTAGTATTGGGCCGGAGGCTCATCAGCCCCAGCATTTT. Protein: CASSIGPEAHQPQHF.

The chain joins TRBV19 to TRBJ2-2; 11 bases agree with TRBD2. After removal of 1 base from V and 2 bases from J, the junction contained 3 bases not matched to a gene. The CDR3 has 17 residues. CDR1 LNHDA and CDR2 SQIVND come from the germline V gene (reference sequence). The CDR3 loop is CASSIVGLAANTGELFF. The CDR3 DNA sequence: TGTGCCAGTAGTATAGTGGGACTAGCGGCTAACACCGGGGAGCTGTTTTTT.

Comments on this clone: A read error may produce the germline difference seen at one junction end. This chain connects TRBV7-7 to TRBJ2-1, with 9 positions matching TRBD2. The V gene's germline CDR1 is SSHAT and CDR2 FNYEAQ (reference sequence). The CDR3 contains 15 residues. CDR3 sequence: CASSTGTSRYNEQFF. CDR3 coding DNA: TGTGCTAGCAGCACCGGGACTAGCCGTTACAATGAGCAGTTCTTC.

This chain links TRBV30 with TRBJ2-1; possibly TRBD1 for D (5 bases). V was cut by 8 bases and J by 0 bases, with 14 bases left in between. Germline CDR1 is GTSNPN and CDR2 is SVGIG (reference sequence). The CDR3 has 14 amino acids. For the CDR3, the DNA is TGTGCCGGATTAAGGGGAAACTCCTACAATGAGCAGTTCTTC. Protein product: CAGLRGNSYNEQFF.

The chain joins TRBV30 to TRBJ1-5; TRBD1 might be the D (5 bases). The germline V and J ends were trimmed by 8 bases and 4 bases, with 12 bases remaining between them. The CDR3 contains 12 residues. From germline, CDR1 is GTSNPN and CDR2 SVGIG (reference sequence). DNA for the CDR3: TGTGCCGAGCAGCAGGGTAATCAGCCCCAGCATTTT. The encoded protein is CAEQQGNQPQHF.